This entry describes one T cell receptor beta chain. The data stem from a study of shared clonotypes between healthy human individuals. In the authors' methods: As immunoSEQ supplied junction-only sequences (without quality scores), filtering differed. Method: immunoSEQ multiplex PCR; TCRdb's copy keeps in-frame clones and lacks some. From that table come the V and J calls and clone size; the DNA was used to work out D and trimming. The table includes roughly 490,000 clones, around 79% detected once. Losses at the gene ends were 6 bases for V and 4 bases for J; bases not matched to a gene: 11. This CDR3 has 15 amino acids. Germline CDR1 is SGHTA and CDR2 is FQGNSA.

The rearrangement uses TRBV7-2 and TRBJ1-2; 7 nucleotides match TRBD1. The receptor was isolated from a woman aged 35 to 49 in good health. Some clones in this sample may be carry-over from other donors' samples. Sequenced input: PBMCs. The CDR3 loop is CASSPKTGQTYGYTF. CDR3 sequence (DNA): TGTGCCAGCAGTCCCAAAACGGGACAGACCTATGGCTACACCTTC.